Included here is one T cell receptor (beta chain) sequence, with context. As yet, its antigen is unknown. TCRdb keeps only in-frame clones here, not all; method: immunoSEQ multiplex PCR. The table has over 120,000 clones, 70% to 90% seen once. This entry comes from a study of T cell responses to AZD1222 COVID-19 vaccine. Points from the study as a whole: Spike-spanning, vaccine-associated CD4 TCRs were dominant at 160-218 and 743-854.

Trimming cost V 5 bases and J 0 bases; bases outside gene matches: 8. The germline V gene encodes CDR1 SGHTA and CDR2 FQGNSA. This CDR3 contains 17 residues. This clonotype was obtained from an adult who received the MenACWY meningococcal vaccine as a control. The sequenced sample was peripheral blood, obtained 28 days after the second dose of the MenACWY control vaccine. The rearrangement uses TRBV7-2 and TRBJ1-4; 8 bases line up with TRBD1. In DNA form, the CDR3 reads TGTGCCAGCAGCGTTGGGCAGGGGGCCCCAACTAATGAAAAACTGTTTTTT. Translating gives CASSVGQGAPTNEKLFF.